What follows are 28 T cell receptor beta chains derived from one specimen sequenced in a study of Ad26.COV2.S vaccination and SARS-CoV-2 variants. TCRdb keeps only in-frame clones here, not all; method: immunoSEQ multiplex PCR. In the table there are 350,000 to 400,000 clones, around 91% of which are singletons. Treatment here: some 20 received Ad26.COV2.S at low or high dose, single or two shots; about 5 received placebo; per-sample allocation not given. Sampling took place 63 days after the first vaccine or placebo injection. Sample: peripheral blood, taken in a trial of Ad26.COV2.S vaccine versus placebo. The source of these receptors is a person aged 18-65 years who received the Ad26.COV2.S COVID-19 vaccine or a placebo.

The chain couples TRBV29-1 to TRBJ1-6; D unresolved. There are 13 residues in the CDR3. Per germline, CDR1 SQVTM and CDR2 ANQGSEA. V gave up 5 bases and J gave up 7 bases, with 12 bases separating them. In DNA, the CDR3 is TGCAGCGTTCGTACTGGCCCCAATTCACCCCTCCACTTT. Translating gives CSVRTGPNSPLHF.

This clone has just a few counts. The V and J genes are TRBV5-4 and TRBJ2-7, with D possibly TRBD1 on 6 matching bases. The ends were cut back, 5 bases at V and 6 bases at J, with 18 bases in the middle. Germline V gives CDR1 SGHNT, CDR2 YYREEE (reference sequence). This CDR3 region has 14 residues. The CDR3 sequence is CASRGTPGAGEQYF. The CDR3 DNA sequence: TGTGCCAGCAGGGGAACACCAGGGGCAGGCGAGCAGTACTTC.

This clone appeared a single time. The CDR3 region has the DNA TGTGCCAGCAGCTTAAACCGTCAGGGAGTGAACACCGGGGAGCTGTTTTTT. Translating it yields CASSLNRQGVNTGELFF. The chain employs TRBV7-2 and TRBJ2-2; D possibly matches TRBD1 or TRBD2 (5 bases each). V lost 2 bases, J lost 1 base, and 14 bases lay in between. The germline V gene has CDR1 SGHTA and CDR2 FQGNSA. The CDR3 covers 17 residues.

V gene TRBV27 combines with J gene TRBJ2-5; D gene ambiguous. Germline loops: CDR1 MNHEY, CDR2 SMNVEV (reference sequence). V was trimmed by 8 bases and J by 3 bases, leaving 7 bases between them. This CDR3 has 11 residues. The CDR3 is CASGGKETQYF. CDR3 DNA sequence: TGTGCCAGCGGTGGTAAAGAGACCCAGTACTTC.

The genes are TRBV3-1 (or the pseudogene TRBV3-2) and TRBJ1-4; D remains ambiguous. The CDR3 is 15 residues long. The germline V gene encodes CDR1 LGHDT and CDR2 YNNKEL (reference sequence). The V end lost 0 bases, the J end lost 4 bases, and 9 bases lay between the germline ends. The CDR3 region has the DNA TGTGCCAGCAGCCAAGAAGGTGGCTTTAATGAAAAACTGTTTTTT. Protein: CASSQEGGFNEKLFF.

The chain links TRBV11-2 to TRBJ2-3, with 14 bases identical to TRBD2. The CDR3 spans 19 residues. V dropped 6 bases and J dropped 6; count of bases not matched to a gene: 17. Germline CDR1 reads SGHAT; CDR2 reads FQNNGV. CDR3 sequence (DNA): TGTGCCAGCAGGGGATTAAGACCGGGACTAGCGGGAGCTTGGGATACGCAGTATTTT. It specifies CASRGLRPGLAGAWDTQYF. The variable domain in full, completed from reference TRBV11-2 and TRBJ2-3, reads EAGVAQSPRYKIIEKRQSVAFWCNPISGHATLYWYQQILGQGPKLLIQFQNNGVVDDSQLPKDRFSAERLKGVDSTLKIQPAKLEDSAVYLCASRGLRPGLAGAWDTQYFGPGTRLTVL.

The V gene is TRBV30, the J gene TRBJ2-3; D remains unclear. Looked up from germline, CDR1 is GTSNPN and CDR2 is SVGIG (reference sequence). Trimming left V 4 bases short and J 0 bases short, with 5 bases between. The length of the CDR3 is 12 residues. This CDR3 is CAWTVSTDTQYF. CDR3 coding DNA: TGTGCCTGGACGGTTAGCACAGATACGCAGTATTTT.

V gene TRBV6-5 combines with J gene TRBJ1-6, with 8 bases lining up with TRBD1. Per the germline V gene, CDR1 is MNHEY and CDR2 is SVGAGI. CDR3 length: 16 residues. The V gene end was trimmed by 2 bases and the J gene end by 8 bases; junction bases not matched to a gene: 8. The CDR3 region has the DNA TGTGCCAGCAGTTACAAACAGGGGGGGATTGATTCACCCCTCCACTTT. Translating it yields CASSYKQGGIDSPLHF.

The chain employs TRBV30 and TRBJ1-5; 7 bases match TRBD1. The CDR3 is 14 residues long. The ends lost 4 bases at V and 7 bases at J; junction bases unmatched: 10. The germline V gene has CDR1 GTSNPN and CDR2 SVGIG (reference sequence). As DNA, the CDR3 is TGTGCCTGGAACCTGGACAGGCGGGAGCAGCCCCAGCATTTT. This codes for CAWNLDRREQPQHF.

The chain links TRBV24-1 to TRBJ1-5, with a possible D match to TRBD1 (6 bases). Germline assignment: CDR1 KGHDR and CDR2 SFDVKD. Trimming took off 3 bases at V and 5 bases at J, with 10 bases between the two ends. This CDR3 spans 14 amino acids. In DNA, the CDR3 is TGTGCCACCAGTGATCCAGGGGTTTATCAGCCCCAGCATTTT. It specifies CATSDPGVYQPQHF.

In its sample, this clone was seen a few times. This rearrangement joins TRBV6-1 to TRBJ1-6, with 9 bases fitting TRBD1. CDR1 MNHNS and CDR2 SASEGT come from the germline V gene. The V and J ends lost 1 base and 9 bases, in that order; junction bases with no gene match: 1. There are 14 residues in the CDR3. This CDR3 is CASSEGTGVSPLHF. CDR3 in DNA: TGTGCCAGCAGTGAAGGGACAGGGGTTTCACCCCTCCACTTT.

This clone appeared once. The CDR3 reads CAISDSTSETDTQYF. The CDR3, as DNA: TGTGCCATCAGTGATTCTACTAGCGAAACAGATACGCAGTATTTT. This chain joins TRBV10-3 and TRBJ2-3; 7 nucleotides line up with TRBD2. CDR1 is ENHRY and CDR2 is SYGVKD in the germline V gene. V shed 3 bases and J 3 bases; nucleotides not matched to a gene: 6. The CDR3 is 15 residues long.

This clone was seen a handful of times. This chain connects TRBV7-9 to TRBJ2-7; D is unresolved. CDR1 SEHNR and CDR2 FQNEAQ come from the germline V gene (reference sequence). The ends were cut back, 5 bases at V and 2 bases at J, with 19 bases in the middle. The CDR3 has 16 amino acids. CDR3 sequence (DNA): TGTGCCAGCAGCGGCGTCGGACCCAGAGAAGCCTACGAGCAGTACTTC. Amino acids: CASSGVGPREAYEQYF.

This clone has only one observation. This chain connects TRBV28 to TRBJ2-5, with D perhaps matching TRBD2 (5 bases). Germline V lookup: CDR1 MDHEN, CDR2 SYDVKM. With 4 bases removed from V and 4 bases from J, the gap between germline ends came to 13 bases. The CDR3 sequence is 14 residues long. The CDR3 DNA is TGTGCCAGCAGTTCCCCTAGCTTTATAGAGACCCAGTACTTC. It translates to CASSSPSFIETQYF.

V and J are TRBV6-2 or TRBV6-3 and TRBJ2-7, with 9 bases aligning to TRBD2. The V gene end was trimmed by 3 bases and the J gene end by 6 bases; junction bases not matched to a gene: 15. This CDR3 is 17 amino acids long. Germline V gene sequence: CDR1 MNHEY, CDR2 SVGEGT. The CDR3 loop reads CASSYRPSGTRVGEQYF. The CDR3 DNA is TGTGCCAGCAGTTATCGGCCTAGCGGGACTCGCGTTGGCGAGCAGTACTTC.

As concerns this clone: Other DNA variants within this sample encode the same CDR3. The chain carries TRBV6-1 and TRBJ1-2; D gene unclear. CDR3 size: 12 residues. V was shortened by 3 bases and J by 2 bases, with 4 bases between the two germline ends. Germline-derived CDR1 and CDR2 are MNHNS and SASEGT. The CDR3: CASSEGNYGYTF. In DNA, the CDR3 is TGTGCCAGCAGTGAGGGGAACTATGGCTACACCTTC.

With respect to this clone: Other DNA sequences of this sample code for an identical CDR3. The chain uses TRBV5-4 and TRBJ2-3, with 7 bases that match TRBD1. CDR1 and CDR2 (germline): SGHNT, YYREEE (reference sequence). The CDR3 extends over 14 amino acids. Unmatched junction bases numbered 1, after V lost 2 bases and J lost 1 base. CDR3 sequence (DNA): TGTGCCAGCAGCTTAGACAGGGGCACAGATACGCAGTATTTT. As protein: CASSLDRGTDTQYF.

V and J are TRBV28 and TRBJ2-1; 9 bases line up with TRBD2. The CDR3 has 15 residues. Germline CDR1 MDHEN, CDR2 SYDVKM. V was clipped by 7 bases and J by 7 bases; unmatched bases: 11. In nucleotides, the CDR3 is TGTGCCAGCACAGGGACTAGCATCGCTCATAATGAGCAGTTCTTC. The encoded protein is CASTGTSIAHNEQFF.

The J gene is TRBJ2-6, the V gene TRBV7-3; possible D gene TRBD1, 6 bases. CDR1 SGHTA and CDR2 FQGTGA come from the germline V gene. The CDR3 spans 16 residues. Trimming cost V 2 bases and J 1 base, with 9 bases left between them. The CDR3 protein is CASSLLRGSGANVLTF. The CDR3 region has the DNA TGTGCCAGCAGCTTATTAAGGGGGTCTGGGGCCAACGTCCTGACTTTC.

V usage is TRBV3-1 (or the pseudogene TRBV3-2) and J usage is TRBJ2-1, with unresolved D. V was cut by 5 bases and J by 9 bases, with 11 bases left in between. The CDR3 is 12 residues long. The germline CDR1 and CDR2 sequences are LGHDT and YNNKEL (reference sequence). The CDR3: CASSEPRSEQFF. The CDR3 DNA is TGTGCCAGCAGCGAACCCCGGAGTGAGCAGTTCTTC.

About this clone: Other DNA sequences in this sample translate to the same CDR3. V gene TRBV9 combines with J gene TRBJ2-5, with D possibly being TRBD1 or TRBD2 (6 bases each). V lost 0 bases, J lost 5 bases, and 11 bases lay in between. The germline CDR1 and CDR2 sequences are SGDLS and YYNGEE. The length of the CDR3 is 14 residues. CDR3 region: CASSVGGGQETQYF. CDR3 nucleotide sequence: TGTGCCAGCAGCGTAGGTGGGGGGCAGGAGACCCAGTACTTC.

This clone was counted many times. The rearrangement links TRBV15 to TRBJ1-6, with 8 positions matching TRBD1. CDR3 length equals 15 residues. Germline CDR1 reads LNHNV; CDR2 reads YYDKDF (reference sequence). V was clipped by 3 bases and J by 3 bases; unmatched bases: 1. CDR3 sequence reads: CATSSGQGYNSPLHF. CDR3 sequence (DNA): TGTGCCACCAGCAGCGGACAGGGCTATAATTCACCCCTCCACTTT.

This clone was counted between two and nine times. The chain is built from TRBV11-3 and TRBJ1-2; D not certain. Germline CDR1 is SGHNT and CDR2 is YENEEA. The CDR3 covers 15 residues. Trimming removed 1 base at V and 3 bases at J, with 12 bases between. DNA for the CDR3: TGTGCCAGCAGCTTAGTATCCCAGTCCGACTATGGCTACACCTTC. Protein sequence: CASSLVSQSDYGYTF.

The chain links TRBV15 to TRBJ1-1, with D possibly matching TRBD1 (5 bases). This CDR3 is built from 15 residues. Germline lookup yields CDR1 LNHNV and CDR2 YYDKDF (reference sequence). Between the trimmed V and J ends, which lost 0 bases and 8 bases, there was a span of 16 bases. The CDR3: CATSRDPGAHGEAFF. DNA of the CDR3: TGTGCCACCAGCAGAGATCCCGGGGCCCACGGGGAAGCTTTCTTT.

V gene TRBV15 combines with J gene TRBJ2-1; TRBD2 agrees at 12 bases. The ends lost 5 bases at V and 1 base at J; junction bases unmatched: 12. This CDR3 contains 19 residues. Germline assignment: CDR1 LNHNV and CDR2 YYDKDF (reference sequence). In DNA form, the CDR3 reads TGTGCCACCAGCCACCGGACTAGCGGGAATGGGGCGTCCTACAATGAGCAGTTCTTC. Protein sequence: CATSHRTSGNGASYNEQFF.

The chain uses TRBV30 and TRBJ2-6; D unresolved. Germline values: CDR1 GTSNPN, CDR2 SVGIG (reference sequence). The CDR3 runs 14 residues. V lost 0 bases to trimming and J lost 4 bases, with 7 bases between them. The CDR3 DNA sequence: TGTGCCTGGAGTGTCTCCCGAGGGGCCAACGTCCTGACTTTC. The encoded protein is CAWSVSRGANVLTF.

V usage is TRBV27 and J usage is TRBJ2-1, with a tentative D call TRBD2 (6 bases). This CDR3 is 15 amino acids long. The germline CDR1 and CDR2 sequences are MNHEY and SMNVEV (reference sequence). Trimming removed 3 bases from V and 2 bases from J, with 11 bases in between. CDR3 protein: CASSFLGGTYNEQFF. DNA for the CDR3: TGTGCCAGCAGTTTTCTCGGCGGGACCTACAATGAGCAGTTCTTC.

The gene calls are TRBV19 and TRBJ1-1; 8 bases fit TRBD1. CDR1 and CDR2 (germline): LNHDA, SQIVND (reference sequence). The CDR3 contains 12 residues. V trimming: 7 bases; J trimming: 6 bases; junction bases outside the gene matches: 4. In DNA, the CDR3 is TGTGCCAGTAAGGGACAGGTTGCTGAAGCTTTCTTT. Its translation is CASKGQVAEAFF.